The 2 T cell receptor beta chains below come from one sample, sequenced in a study of T cells in Graves' hyperthyroidism and ophthalmopathy. Amplified TCR beta CDR3 regions derived from RNA transcripts. The HTBI primer set served for first-round RT-PCR of the TCR CDR3. TCRdb itself ran the multiplex PCR reads through MiXCR, one entry per CDR3 protein. The data show some 770,000 distinct CDR3 sequences, with approximately 16% seen just once and approximately 8.4% held by the top ten. Sequenced sample: blood. These receptors were taken from a man aged 18 to 35 with Graves' hyperthyroidism.

This clonotype was seen at least ten times. V is TRBV30 and J is TRBJ1-2, with 7 positions matching TRBD1. CDR1 and CDR2 (germline): GTSNPN, SVGIG (reference sequence). The length of the CDR3 is 13 residues. J lost 4 bases, V lost 3 bases, and 5 bases had no gene match. DNA of the CDR3: TGTGCCTGGAGCGAGGACAGGATCTATGGCTACACCTTC. This encodes CAWSEDRIYGYTF.

This clonotype was recorded a few times. The CDR3 sequence is CASSFRTGLNEQYF. The CDR3 bases are TGTGCCAGCAGCTTCCGGACAGGGTTAAACGAGCAGTACTTC. The V gene is TRBV5-5, the J gene TRBJ2-7; 8 nucleotides align to TRBD1. Germline lookup yields CDR1 SGHKS and CDR2 YYEKEE (reference sequence). CDR3 size: 14 residues. Trimming cost V 2 bases and J 5 bases; bases outside gene matches: 6.